This TCR beta chain was recorded in a study of T-cell memory formation after mild COVID-19. Regarding the study as a whole: Clones shrinking between day 15 and 85 showed a balanced CD4/CD8 split, and those that grew later tilted toward CD4+. Pre-infection memory carried some responding clones, suggesting that cross-reactive memory joined.

V dropped 0 bases and J dropped 4 bases, with 12 bases sitting between them. This CDR3 has 14 amino acids. From germline, CDR1 is DFQATT and CDR2 SNEGSKA (reference sequence). Each CDR3 protein gets one entry after TCRdb re-called the 5' RACE reads with MiXCR. Among 250,000 to 350,000 distinct CDR3 sequences listed, 15% were seen once. Of note for this clonotype: What it recognizes is unknown.

This clonotype was sampled from a man aged 18-30 years who had mild COVID-19 (a few samples of this study predate the infection). Cell type and time point are not known. V and J are TRBV20-1 and TRBJ1-2, with D perhaps matching TRBD1 (5 bases). Material: PBMCs or a T cell subset sorted from them (not recorded which). The CDR3 loop reads CSARDVEGPYGYTF. The CDR3 nucleotides are TGCAGTGCTAGAGATGTCGAGGGGCCCTATGGCTACACCTTC.